This T cell receptor beta chain stems from a study of blood T cell repertoires in COVID-19. On the study more broadly: Researchers got acute and convalescent COVID-19 samples from the United States, Italy and Spain. Nucleic acid was either cDNA or gDNA, and it came from T cells, B-cell-depleted T cells, or PBMCs.

Original handling: Amplification of reference gene primers was used by the study to estimate nucleated cell counts. Clones were read by immunoSEQ multiplex PCR, and TCRdb kept only the in-frame ones, dropping some. D and trimming come from the DNA, and the V and J calls and clone size come from that table. The sample consists of over 100,000 clones, approximately 90% of them appearing once. CDR3 length: 15 residues. Per germline, CDR1 SGHNT and CDR2 YYREEE (reference sequence). The V end was cut by 2 bases, the J end by 0 bases, with 9 bases between. The source is a man aged 50-60 years with acute or convalescent COVID-19. The genes are TRBV5-4 and TRBJ2-1; D is possibly TRBD2 (6 bases). The sequenced material came from peripheral blood. The CDR3 sequence is CASSFPGSSYNEQFF. The CDR3 nucleotides are TGTGCCAGCAGCTTTCCCGGGAGCTCCTACAATGAGCAGTTCTTC.